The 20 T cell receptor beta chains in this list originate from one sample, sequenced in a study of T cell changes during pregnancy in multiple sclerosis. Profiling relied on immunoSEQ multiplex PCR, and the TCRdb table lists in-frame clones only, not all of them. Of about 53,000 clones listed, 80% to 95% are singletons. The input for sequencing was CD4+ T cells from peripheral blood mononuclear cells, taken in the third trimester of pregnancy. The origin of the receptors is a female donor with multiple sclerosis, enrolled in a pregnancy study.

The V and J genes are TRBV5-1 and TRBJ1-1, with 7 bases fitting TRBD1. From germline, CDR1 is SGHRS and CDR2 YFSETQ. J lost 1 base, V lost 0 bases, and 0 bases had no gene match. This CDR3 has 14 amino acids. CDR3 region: CASSLDRGNTEAFF. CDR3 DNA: TGCGCCAGCAGCTTGGACAGGGGGAACACTGAAGCTTTCTTT.

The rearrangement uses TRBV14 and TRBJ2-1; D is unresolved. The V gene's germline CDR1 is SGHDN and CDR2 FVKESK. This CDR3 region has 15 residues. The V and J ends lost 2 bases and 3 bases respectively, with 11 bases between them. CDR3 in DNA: TGTGCCAGCAGCCAATCACCACAGATCTACAATGAGCAGTTCTTC. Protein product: CASSQSPQIYNEQFF.

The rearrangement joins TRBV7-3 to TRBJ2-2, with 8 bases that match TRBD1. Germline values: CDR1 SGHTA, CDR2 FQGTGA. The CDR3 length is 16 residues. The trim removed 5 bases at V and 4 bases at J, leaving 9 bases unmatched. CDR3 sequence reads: CASSRSGQGLTGELFF. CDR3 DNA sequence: TGTGCCAGCAGCCGATCTGGACAGGGACTCACCGGGGAGCTGTTTTTT.

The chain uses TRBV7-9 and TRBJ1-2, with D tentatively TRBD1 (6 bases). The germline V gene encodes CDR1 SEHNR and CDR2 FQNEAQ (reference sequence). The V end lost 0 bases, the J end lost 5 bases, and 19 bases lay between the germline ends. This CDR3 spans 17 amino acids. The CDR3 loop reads CASSLAEAFTGKYGYTF. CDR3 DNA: TGTGCCAGCAGCTTAGCCGAAGCCTTTACAGGGAAGTATGGCTACACCTTC.

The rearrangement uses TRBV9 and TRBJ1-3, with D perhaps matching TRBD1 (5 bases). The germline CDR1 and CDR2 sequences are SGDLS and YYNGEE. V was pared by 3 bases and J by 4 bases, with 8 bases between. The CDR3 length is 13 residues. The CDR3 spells CASSARGGNTIYF. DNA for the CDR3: TGTGCCAGCAGCGCTAGGGGAGGAAACACCATATATTTT.

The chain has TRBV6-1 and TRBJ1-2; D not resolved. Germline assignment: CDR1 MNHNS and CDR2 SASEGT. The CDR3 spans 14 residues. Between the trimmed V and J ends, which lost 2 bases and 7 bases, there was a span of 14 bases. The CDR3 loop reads CASSESGFTGGYTF. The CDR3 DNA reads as TGTGCCAGCAGTGAAAGCGGGTTTACCGGTGGCTACACCTTC.

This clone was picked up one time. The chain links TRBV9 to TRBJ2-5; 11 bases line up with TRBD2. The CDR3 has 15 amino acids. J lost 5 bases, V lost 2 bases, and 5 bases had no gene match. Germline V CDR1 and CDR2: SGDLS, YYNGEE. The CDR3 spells CASSVSGGAGETQYF. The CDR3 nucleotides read TGTGCCAGCAGCGTTAGCGGGGGGGCTGGGGAGACCCAGTACTTC.

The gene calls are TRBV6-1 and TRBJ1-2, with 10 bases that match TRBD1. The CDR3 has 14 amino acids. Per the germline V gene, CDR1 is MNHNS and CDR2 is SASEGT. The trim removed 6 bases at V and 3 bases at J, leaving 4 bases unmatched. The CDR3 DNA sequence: TGTGCCAGCAGCCGACAGGGGGCGGACTATGGCTACACCTTC. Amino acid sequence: CASSRQGADYGYTF.

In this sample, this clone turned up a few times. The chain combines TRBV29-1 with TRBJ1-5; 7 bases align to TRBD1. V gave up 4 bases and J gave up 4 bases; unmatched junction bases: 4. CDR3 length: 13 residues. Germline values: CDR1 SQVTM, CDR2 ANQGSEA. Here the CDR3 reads CSVGDSPNQPQHF. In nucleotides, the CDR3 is TGCAGCGTTGGGGACAGCCCTAATCAGCCCCAGCATTTT.

The CDR3 is CAISPDRSYGYTF. The CDR3 bases are TGTGCCATCAGTCCGGACAGGTCCTATGGCTACACCTTC. This chain links TRBV10-3 with TRBJ1-2, with TRBD1 matching 7 bases. CDR1 is ENHRY and CDR2 is SYGVKD in the germline V gene. The CDR3 covers 13 residues. V was clipped by 5 bases and J by 4 bases; unmatched bases: 4.

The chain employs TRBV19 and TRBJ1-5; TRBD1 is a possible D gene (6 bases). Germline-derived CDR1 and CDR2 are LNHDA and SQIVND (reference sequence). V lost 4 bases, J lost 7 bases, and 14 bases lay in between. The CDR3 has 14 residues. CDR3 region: CASSSRDTRQPQHF. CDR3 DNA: TGTGCCAGTAGTAGCCGGGACACAAGACAGCCCCAGCATTTT.

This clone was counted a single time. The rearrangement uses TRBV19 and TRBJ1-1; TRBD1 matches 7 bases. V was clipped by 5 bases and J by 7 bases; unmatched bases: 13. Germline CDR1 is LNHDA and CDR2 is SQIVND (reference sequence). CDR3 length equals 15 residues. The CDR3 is CASSLARDRASEAFF. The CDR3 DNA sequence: TGTGCCAGTAGTCTGGCCCGCGACAGGGCAAGTGAAGCTTTCTTT.

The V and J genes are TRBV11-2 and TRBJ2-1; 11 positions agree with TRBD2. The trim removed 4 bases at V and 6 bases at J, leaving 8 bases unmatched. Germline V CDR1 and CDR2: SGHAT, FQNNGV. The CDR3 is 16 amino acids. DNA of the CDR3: TGTGCCAGCAGCTCCCCCCGGGGACTAGCGGTCAATGAGCAGTTCTTC. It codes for CASSSPRGLAVNEQFF.

CDR3 sequence (DNA): TGTGCCACTAAAAATCCGGGGGGCAGCACCGGGGAGCTGTTTTTT. It yields the protein CATKNPGGSTGELFF. The chain has TRBV19 and TRBJ2-2; maybe TRBD2 (7 bases). The CDR3 has 15 residues. Trimming took off 10 bases at V and 4 bases at J, with 19 bases between the two ends. The germline gives CDR1 LNHDA, CDR2 SQIVND (reference sequence).

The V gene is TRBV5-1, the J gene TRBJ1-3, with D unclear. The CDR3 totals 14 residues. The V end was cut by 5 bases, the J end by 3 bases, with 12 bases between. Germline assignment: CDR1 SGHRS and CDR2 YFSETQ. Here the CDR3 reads CASRAGSVGNTIYF. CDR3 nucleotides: TGCGCCAGCAGGGCGGGTTCCGTTGGAAACACCATATATTTT. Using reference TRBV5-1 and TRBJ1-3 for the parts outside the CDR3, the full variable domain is KAGVTQTPRYLIKTRGQQVTLSCSPISGHRSVSWYQQTPGQGLQFLFEYFSETQRNKGNFPGRFSGRQFSNSRSEMNVSTLELGDSALYLCASRAGSVGNTIYFGEGSWLTVV.

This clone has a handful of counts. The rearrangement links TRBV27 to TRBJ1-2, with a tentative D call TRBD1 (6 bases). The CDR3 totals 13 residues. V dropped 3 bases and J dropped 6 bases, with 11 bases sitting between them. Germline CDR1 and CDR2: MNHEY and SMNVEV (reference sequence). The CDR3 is CASSLSGTNGYTF. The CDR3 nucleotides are TGTGCCAGCAGTTTGTCCGGGACAAATGGCTACACCTTC.

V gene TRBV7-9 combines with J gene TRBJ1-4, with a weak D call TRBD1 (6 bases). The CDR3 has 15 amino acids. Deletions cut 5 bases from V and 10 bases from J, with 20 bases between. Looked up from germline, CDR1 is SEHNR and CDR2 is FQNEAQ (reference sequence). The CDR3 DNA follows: TGTGCCAGCAGCCCTTACAGGGTACAGGAGGTAAAACTGTTTTTT. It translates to CASSPYRVQEVKLFF.

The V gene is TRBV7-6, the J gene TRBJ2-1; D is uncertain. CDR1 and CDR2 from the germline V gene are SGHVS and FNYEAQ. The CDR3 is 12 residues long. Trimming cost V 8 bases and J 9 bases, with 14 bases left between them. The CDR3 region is CASFPGSGEQFF. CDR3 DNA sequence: TGTGCCAGCTTTCCCGGTTCCGGTGAGCAGTTCTTC. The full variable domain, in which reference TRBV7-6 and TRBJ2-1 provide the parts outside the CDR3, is GAGVSQSPRYKVTKRGQDVALRCDPISGHVSLYWYRQALGQGPEFLTYFNYEAQQDKSGLPNDRFSAERPEGSISTLTIQRTEQRDSAMYRCASFPGSGEQFFGPGTRLTVL.

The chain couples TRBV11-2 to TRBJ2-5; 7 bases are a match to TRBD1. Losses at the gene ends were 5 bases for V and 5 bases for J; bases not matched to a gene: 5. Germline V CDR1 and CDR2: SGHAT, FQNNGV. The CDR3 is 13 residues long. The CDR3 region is CASSGQVTETQYF. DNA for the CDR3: TGTGCCAGCAGCGGACAGGTTACGGAGACCCAGTACTTC.

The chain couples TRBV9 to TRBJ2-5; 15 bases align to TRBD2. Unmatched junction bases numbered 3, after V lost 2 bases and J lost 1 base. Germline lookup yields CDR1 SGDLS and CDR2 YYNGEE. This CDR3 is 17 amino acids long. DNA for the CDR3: TGTGCCAGCAGCGTGGGGACTAGCGGGGGGACCCAAGAGACCCAGTACTTC. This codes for CASSVGTSGGTQETQYF. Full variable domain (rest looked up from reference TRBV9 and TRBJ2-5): DSGVTQTPKHLITATGQRVTLRCSPRSGDLSVYWYQQSLDQGLQFLIQYYNGEERAKGNILERFSAQQFPDLHSELNLSSLELGDSALYFCASSVGTSGGTQETQYFGPGTRLLVL.